This T cell receptor (beta chain) emerged from a study of blood T cell repertoires in COVID-19. As for the study in general: The origin of the acute and convalescent COVID-19 samples was the United States, Italy and Spain.

Original handling: Reference gene primer amplification gave estimated nucleated cell counts. Repertoires were generated with immunoSEQ multiplex PCR, while TCRdb's copy carries only in-frame clones and drops some. V and J calls and clone size are copied from that table; D and trimming were computed from the DNA. Among approximately 270,000 clones listed, approximately 85% were seen once. Seattle-derived patients entered the study during active infection and were followed longitudinally. Germline CDR1 is PRHDT and CDR2 is FYEKMQ (reference sequence). V was pared by 5 bases and J by 7 bases, with 6 bases of the junction left unmatched. The CDR3 is made up of 14 amino acids.

The genes are TRBV13 and TRBJ2-7, with 12 positions matching TRBD1. The sequenced sample was peripheral blood. This clonotype was obtained from a human donor with COVID-19, enrolled during active disease. The donor label of this sample is uncertain. The CDR3 loop reads CASSPGTGGVEQYF. The DNA for the CDR3 is TGTGCCAGCAGCCCCGGGACAGGGGGCGTAGAGCAGTACTTC. The variable domain in full, with the rest retrieved from reference TRBV13 and TRBJ2-7, is AAGVIQSPRHLIKEKRETATLKCYPIPRHDTVYWYQQGPGQDPQFLISFYEKMQSDKGSIPDRFSAQQFSDYHSELNMSSLELGDSALYFCASSPGTGGVEQYFGPGTRLTVT.